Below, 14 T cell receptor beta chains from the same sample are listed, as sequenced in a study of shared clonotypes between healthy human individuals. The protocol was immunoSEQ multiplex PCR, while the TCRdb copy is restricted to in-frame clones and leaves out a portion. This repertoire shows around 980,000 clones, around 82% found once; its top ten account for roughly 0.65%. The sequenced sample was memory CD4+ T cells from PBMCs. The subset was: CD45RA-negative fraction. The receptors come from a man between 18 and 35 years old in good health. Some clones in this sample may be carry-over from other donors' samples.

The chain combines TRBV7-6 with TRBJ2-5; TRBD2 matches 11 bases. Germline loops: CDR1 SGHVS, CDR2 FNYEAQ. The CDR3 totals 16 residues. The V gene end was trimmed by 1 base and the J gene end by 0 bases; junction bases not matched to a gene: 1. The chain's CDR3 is CASSLGTSGYQETQYF. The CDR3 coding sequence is TGTGCCAGCAGCTTAGGGACTAGCGGGTACCAAGAGACCCAGTACTTC.

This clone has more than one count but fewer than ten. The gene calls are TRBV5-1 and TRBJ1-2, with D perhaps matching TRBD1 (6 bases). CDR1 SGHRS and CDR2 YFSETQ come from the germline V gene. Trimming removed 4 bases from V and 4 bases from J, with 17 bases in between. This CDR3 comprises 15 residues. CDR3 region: CASSATTGTTYGYTF. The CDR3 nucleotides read TGCGCCAGCAGCGCTACAACAGGGACCACCTATGGCTACACCTTC.

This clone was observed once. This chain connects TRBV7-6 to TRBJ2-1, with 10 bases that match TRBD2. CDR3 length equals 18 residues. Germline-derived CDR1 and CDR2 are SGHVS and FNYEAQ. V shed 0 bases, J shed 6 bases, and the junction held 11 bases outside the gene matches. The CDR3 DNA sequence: TGTGCCAGCAGCTTAGCCCCCCCTAGCGGGAGTCTTTCCAATGAGCAGTTCTTC. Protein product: CASSLAPPSGSLSNEQFF.

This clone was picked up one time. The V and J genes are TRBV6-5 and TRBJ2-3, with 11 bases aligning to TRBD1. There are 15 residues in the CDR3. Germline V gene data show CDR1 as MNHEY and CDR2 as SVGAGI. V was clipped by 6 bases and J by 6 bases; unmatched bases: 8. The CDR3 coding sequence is TGTGCCAGCAGCCCCGGACAGGGGGCCTTTGATACGCAGTATTTT. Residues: CASSPGQGAFDTQYF.

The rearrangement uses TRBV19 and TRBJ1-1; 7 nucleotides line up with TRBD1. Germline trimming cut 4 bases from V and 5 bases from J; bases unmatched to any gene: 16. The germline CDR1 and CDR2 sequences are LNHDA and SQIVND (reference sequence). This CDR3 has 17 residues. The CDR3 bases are TGTGCCAGTAGTACCGACAGGGAATCATTGAGGAGGACTGAAGCTTTCTTT. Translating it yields CASSTDRESLRRTEAFF.

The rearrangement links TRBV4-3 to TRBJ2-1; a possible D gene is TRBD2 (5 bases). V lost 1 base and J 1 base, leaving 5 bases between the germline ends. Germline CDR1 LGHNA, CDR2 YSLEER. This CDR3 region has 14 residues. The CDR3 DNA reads TGCGCCAGCAGCCAAGCGGGGTCCTACAATGAGCAGTTCTTC. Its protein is CASSQAGSYNEQFF.

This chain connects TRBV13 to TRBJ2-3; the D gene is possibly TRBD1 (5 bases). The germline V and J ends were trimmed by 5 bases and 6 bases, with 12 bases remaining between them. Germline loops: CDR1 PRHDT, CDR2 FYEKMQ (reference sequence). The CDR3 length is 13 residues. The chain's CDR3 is CASSPMTEDTQYF. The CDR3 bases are TGTGCCAGCAGCCCTATGACAGAGGATACGCAGTATTTT.

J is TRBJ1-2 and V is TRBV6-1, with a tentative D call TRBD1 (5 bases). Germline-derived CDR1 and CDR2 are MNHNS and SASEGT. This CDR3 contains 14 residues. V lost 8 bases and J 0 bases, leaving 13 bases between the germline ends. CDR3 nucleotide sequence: TGTGCCAGCCGGGGACGGAATTCTAACTATGGCTACACCTTC. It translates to CASRGRNSNYGYTF.

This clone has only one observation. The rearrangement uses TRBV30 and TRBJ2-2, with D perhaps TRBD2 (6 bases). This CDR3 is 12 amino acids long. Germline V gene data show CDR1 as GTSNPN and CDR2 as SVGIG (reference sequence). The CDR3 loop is CALAVNTGELFF. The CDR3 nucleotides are TGTGCTTTAGCGGTCAACACCGGGGAGCTGTTTTTT.

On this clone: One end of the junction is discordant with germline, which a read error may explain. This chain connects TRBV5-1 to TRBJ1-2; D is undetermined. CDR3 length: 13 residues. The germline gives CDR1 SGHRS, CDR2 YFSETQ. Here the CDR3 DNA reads TGCGCCAGCAGCAATGGGGAGCAGCTTCGAGTTGCCTTC. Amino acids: CASSNGEQLRVAF.

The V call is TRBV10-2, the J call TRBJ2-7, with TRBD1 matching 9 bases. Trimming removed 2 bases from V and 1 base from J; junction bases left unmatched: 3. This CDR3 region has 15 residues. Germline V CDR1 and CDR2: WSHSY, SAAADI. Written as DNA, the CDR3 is TGCGCCAGCAGTGAGCCTGGACAGGGGTCCTACGAGCAGTACTTC. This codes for CASSEPGQGSYEQYF.

In DNA, the CDR3 is TGTGCCAGCAGCGTAGGCGATGTGGGCACAGATACGCAGTATTTT. Translating it yields CASSVGDVGTDTQYF. The chain uses TRBV9 and TRBJ2-3; D unclear. The V and J ends lost 0 bases and 1 base respectively, with 9 bases between them. The CDR3 sequence is 15 residues long. Germline CDR1 and CDR2: SGDLS and YYNGEE.

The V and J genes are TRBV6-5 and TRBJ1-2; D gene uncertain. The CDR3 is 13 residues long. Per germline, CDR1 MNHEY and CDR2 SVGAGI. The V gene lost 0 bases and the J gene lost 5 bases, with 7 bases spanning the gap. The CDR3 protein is CASSYSSSYGYTF. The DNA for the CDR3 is TGTGCCAGCAGTTACTCGTCCTCATATGGCTACACCTTC.

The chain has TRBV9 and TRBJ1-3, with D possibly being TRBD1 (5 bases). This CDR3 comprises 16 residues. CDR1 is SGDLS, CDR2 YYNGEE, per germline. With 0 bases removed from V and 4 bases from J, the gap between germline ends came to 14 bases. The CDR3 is CASSVDAGKGGNTIYF. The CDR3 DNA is TGTGCCAGCAGCGTAGACGCGGGGAAGGGGGGAAACACCATATATTTT.